This record looks at one TCR beta chain sequence and its context. The assay was immunoSEQ multiplex PCR, and TCRdb's table has in-frame clones only and misses some. The repertoire holds approximately 180,000 clones, with 65% to 80% as singletons. Participants were aged about 18 to 95 years, lived in 20 to 25 US areas, and enrolled virtually. The germline V gene has CDR1 SGHVS and CDR2 FQNEAQ. The CDR3 spans 12 residues. The V gene lost 5 bases and the J gene lost 4 bases, with 8 bases spanning the gap. This sample is part of a study of blood T cell repertoires in COVID-19. In the study overall: Sample material is recorded as cDNA or gDNA derived from T cells, B-cell-depleted T cells, or PBMCs.

The rearrangement joins TRBV7-8 to TRBJ1-2; D is ambiguous. The source material was PBMCs or T cells enriched from blood (not recorded which). This receptor was identified in a woman between 45 and 60 years old with acute COVID-19. CDR3 loop: CASSQAAYGYTF. CDR3 nucleotides: TGTGCCAGCAGCCAAGCGGCCTATGGCTACACCTTC.